This T cell receptor (beta chain) was recorded in a study of tissue T cells after allogeneic stem cell transplantation. Overall study findings and caveats: Limitations included a small, clinically heterogeneous cohort and limited sampling depth. Few T cell clones were shared across patients, but motif clusters showed tissue-specific shared signatures.

CDR1 and CDR2 (germline): SGHND, FRSKSL. Trimming took 3 bases from V and 4 from J, leaving 15 bases between them. The CDR3 loop spans 15 amino acids. Time point in this sample: mouse harvest day 7 after allogeneic transplant. Each mouse received 10^7 T-cell-depleted marrow cells plus 10^6 splenic CD5+ T cells by tail vein. Clones were sequenced by immunoSEQ multiplex PCR, and TCRdb holds only the in-frame ones, with some missing. The sample yields about 7,200 clones, just under 50% seen once. This clone qualifies as medium-sized. No antigen is known for it. Germline and genes: mouse. The sequence runs out 1 residue before the end of the CDR3; the remainder is reconstructed from the germline J gene.

Sequenced material: lymph node tissue. This TCR derives from a female BALB/c mouse given C57BL/6 T cells with graft-versus-host disease after an allogeneic hematopoietic cell transplant. The chain employs TRBV15 and TRBJ1-1, with D maybe TRBD1 (6 bases). Incomplete CDR3 DNA: TGTGCCAGCAGTTTTTCGGGGGCGAGGAGCACAGAAGTCTTC. It specifies CASSFSGARSTEVF. The whole CDR3 reads CASSFSGARSTEVFF.